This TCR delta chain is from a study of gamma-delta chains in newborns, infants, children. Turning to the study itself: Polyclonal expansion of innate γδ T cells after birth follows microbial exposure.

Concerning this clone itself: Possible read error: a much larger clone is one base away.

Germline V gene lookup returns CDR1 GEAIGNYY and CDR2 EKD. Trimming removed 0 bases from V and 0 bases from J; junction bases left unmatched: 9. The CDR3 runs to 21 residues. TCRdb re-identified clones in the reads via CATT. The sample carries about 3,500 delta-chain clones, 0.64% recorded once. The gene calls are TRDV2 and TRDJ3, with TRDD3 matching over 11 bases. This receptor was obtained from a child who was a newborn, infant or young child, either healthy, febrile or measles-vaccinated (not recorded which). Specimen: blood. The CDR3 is CACDTGGGYVPPSWDTRQMFF. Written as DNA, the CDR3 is TGTGCCTGTGACACCGGTGGGGGATACGTGCCGCCCTCCTGGGACACCCGACAGATGTTTTTC.